This T cell receptor (beta chain) stems from a study of molecular identifiers for immune sequencing clone quantification. CDR3 length: 14 amino acids. Germline CDR1 reads MGHRA; CDR2 reads YSYEKL. V lost 3 bases, J lost 6 bases, and 3 bases stayed unmatched. Methods described previously were used for bulk TCR libraries, and listed TCR primers were applied. TCRdb reprocessed the PCR reads via MiXCR and lists one record per CDR3 protein. In the table there are some 590,000 distinct CDR3 sequences, 25% of which are singletons. This clonotype was seen many times. The TCR originated in a human donor in good health. Some libraries in this study had Jurkat cell RNA spiked in. The sequencing input was naive CD8+ T cells from blood, with Jurkat cell RNA spiked in. Subset: FACS-sorted CD8+CD4-CCR7+CD45RA+ naive T cells. The rearrangement links TRBV4-1 to TRBJ2-7; the match to TRBD2 covers 12 bases. Here the CDR3 DNA reads TGCGCCAGCAGCCACCTAGCGGGAGGGGGCGAGCAGTACTTC. It translates to CASSHLAGGGEQYF.